This T cell receptor beta chain was found in a study of blood T cell repertoires in COVID-19. The wider study: Acute and convalescent COVID-19 specimens originated in the United States, Italy and Spain. T cells, B-cell-depleted T cells, or PBMCs provided the cDNA or gDNA that served as material.

Cohort allocation depended upon clinical history that participants reported. As originally analysed: Counts of nucleated cells, estimated from reference gene primer amplification, were obtained. The data were produced by immunoSEQ multiplex PCR, yet TCRdb's version contains in-frame clones alone and is incomplete. The D gene and trimming were derived from the DNA, and the V and J assignments and clone size from that table. The repertoire consists of roughly 250,000 clones, with just over 90% occurring once and the leading ten covering roughly 2%. Worth noting for this clone: Other DNA sequences from this sample encode an identical CDR3 as well.

V gave up 3 bases and J gave up 0 bases, with 5 bases separating them. Germline loops: CDR1 KGHSH, CDR2 LQKENI. The CDR3 has 13 residues. The TCR sequence derives from a woman aged 35 to 49 with acute COVID-19. The chain joins TRBV18 to TRBJ1-1, with no clear D. The sequencing sample was made of PBMCs or T cells enriched from blood (not recorded which). CDR3 amino acids: CASSPQMNTEAFF. The CDR3 bases are TGTGCCAGCTCACCGCAGATGAACACTGAAGCTTTCTTT. Looking up the rest from reference TRBV18 and TRBJ1-1 gives the full variable domain: NAGVMQNPRHLVRRRGQEARLRCSPMKGHSHVYWYRQLPEEGLKFMVYLQKENIIDESGMPKERFSAEFPKEGPSILRIQQVVRGDSAAYFCASSPQMNTEAFFGQGTRLTVV.